This T cell receptor (beta chain) emerged from a study of siplizumab effects on memory and regulatory T cells. Study findings and constraints: Roughly 80-95% of proliferating clones (CD4+ or CD8+) could not be assigned a naive or memory phenotype. Proliferating siplizumab-cultured Tregs lacked confirmed suppressive function.

V lost 8 bases and J lost 0, with 6 bases in between. CDR1 is MDHEN and CDR2 is SYDVKM in the germline V gene. The CDR3 is 12 amino acids. The assay was immunoSEQ multiplex PCR, and TCRdb's table has in-frame clones only and misses some. The sample has around 65,000 clones; roughly 85% are singletons. As concerns this clone: Its specificity is unknown.

This sequence originates from a human donor in good health. This rearrangement joins TRBV28 to TRBJ2-3, with unresolved D. Sequencing used memory CD4+ T cells sorted from blood. The CDR3 DNA is TGTGCCAGCCTCCCGAGCACAGATACGCAGTATTTT. Its protein product is CASLPSTDTQYF.